This T cell receptor beta chain was found in a study of identical twins (dated by TCRdb to between 2015 and 2016). A note on the overall study: The study deep-sequenced TCR alpha and beta repertoires from monozygotic twins, unrelated adults of various ages and cord blood to test whether fetal clonotypes persist. To rule out contamination, replicate twin experiments were performed at different times with different library preparation protocols.

The CDR3 numbers 11 residues from cysteine through phenylalanine. Here the CDR3 DNA is all that survives: 33 bases in frame from base 1. The V end loses 7 bases and the J end loses 9 bases, and a stretch of 10 bases separates them. The germline V gene (reference sequence) sets CDR1 to LNHDA and CDR2 to SQIVND. In the case of this clonotype: What this receptor recognizes is not known. Base quality data are lacking; no much larger clone is found one base away.

Overall study outcomes, separate from this receptor: Conclusions relied on cross-sectional statistical analysis, since the same donors could not be followed over many years. In monozygotic twins, recombination models systematically underestimated out-of-frame TCR alpha sharing, but the models matched the sharing seen between unrelated individuals. The excess sharing between twins in beta out-of-frame sequences was weaker because fewer shared sequences reduced the signal-to-noise ratio. Abundant cord blood beta clonotypes had fewer insertions, young adult naive repertoires showed a similar but weaker trend, and memory repertoires showed no such trend. Compared with coincidental sharing between unrelated individuals, an excess of low generation-probability sequences was observed among out-of-frame TCR alpha sequences shared between twins. Zero-insertion analyses could be partly confounded by invariant T cells such as MAIT and iNKT, although diverse VJ usage argued against such confounding for most clonotypes.

The library came from 5' RACE. The instrument given in TCRdb is Illumina HiSeq 2000. A universal primer binding site was introduced by template switching, and a unique molecular identifier was present in the final cDNA, enabling accurate counting of TCR cDNA molecules. Specific primers in the conserved constant-segment region were used to synthesize first-strand cDNA for TCR alpha and beta chains. To control for contamination, every cDNA library carried two barcodes: a SMART-Mk sample barcode plus Illumina barcodes. Two successive PCR steps introduced TruSeq adapter sequences along with Illumina sample barcodes. TCR alpha and beta cDNA libraries were sequenced on the Illumina HiSeq platform with custom primers. Regarding the original processing steps: MiGEC was used to process raw reads and extract unique molecular identifiers, and MiXCR was used to find CDR3 positions. Recombination models were inferred per individual with the repgenHMM and IGoR tools using an EM algorithm. Shared clonotypes were analyzed with the tcR package in R, and sharing was normalized by the product of cloneset sizes. Out-of-frame nonproductive sequences were analyzed to study raw recombination free of thymic and clonal selection effects. The public reads were quality trimmed at Q25 with fastp and then assembled into clones with MiXCR by TCRdb, keeping productive beta chains. Rows with one shared CDR3 protein collapse into an entry with the most common genes and DNA. TCRdb's processing, not the study's, gives the V and J calls here. Recorded for this sample are about 340,000 distinct CDR3 sequences; around an eighth of them occurred a single time. The ten largest clones take up approximately 7.6% of the sample.

Every donor in the study was a healthy Caucasian. Three pairs of female monozygotic twins, all aged roughly 18 to 29 years, were included in the twin cohort. Positive isolation kits from Invitrogen were used to isolate the CD4+ and CD8+ T cell populations. This sample also belongs to another study, concerning yellow fever vaccine responses in identical twins. Taken from the second paper: The authors reported that the T cell response to vaccination in identical twins appeared partly convergent and partly personalized. Focusing on identical twins, the study followed the T cell clones that responded to the vaccine, and did so with precision.

The sequencing sample was made of CD8+ T cells sorted from blood. The chain is made from TRBV19 and TRBJ2-4; D gene: possibly TRBD1, on 6 matching bases. This sequence originates from a woman between 18 and 30 years old in good health. This receptor carries the CDR3 CASIQGGIQYF. The bases read TGTGCCAGTATACAAGGGGGCATTCAGTACTTC.